This T cell receptor beta chain derives from a study of T-cell memory formation after mild COVID-19. Study-wide findings and caveats: Whether second-wave clones peaking at day 37 were SARS-CoV-2 specific went unconfirmed.

Note on this clonotype: Its antigen is still unknown.

Trimming cost V 3 bases and J 8 bases; bases outside gene matches: 20. The length of the CDR3 is 19 residues. Germline values: CDR1 KGHSH, CDR2 LQKENI. It was 5'RACE with constant-segment primers that produced the TCR alpha and TCR beta cDNA libraries, which carried sample barcodes and UMIs. A single record per CDR3 protein comes from TCRdb applying MiXCR to the 5' RACE reads. Here the sample spans hundreds of thousands of distinct CDR3 sequences, 25% to 30% being singletons. Sequencing used PBMCs or a T cell subset sorted from them (not recorded which). The sequence was collected from an adult woman who had mild COVID-19 (a few samples of this study predate the infection). Cell type and time point are not known. The V gene is TRBV18, the J gene TRBJ1-4, with 8 bases matching TRBD1. For the CDR3, the DNA is TGTGCCAGCTCACCGCCTCCGGGACAGGCGCCTTTGAGGGACGAAAAACTGTTTTTT. Translated, it gives CASSPPPGQAPLRDEKLFF.